The 24 T cell receptor beta chains in this list originate from one sample, sequenced in a study of shared clonotypes between healthy human individuals. Produced via immunoSEQ multiplex PCR; TCRdb's table is partial and in-frame only. The sample holds roughly 2,500,000 clones, 93% seen once. The material sequenced was naive CD4+ T cells from PBMCs. This sample's subset: CD45RA+ positively selected. The receptor set was obtained from a man aged 18 to 29 in good health. Some clones in this sample may be carry-over from other donors' samples.

The chain links TRBV7-2 to TRBJ2-2, with unresolved D. Trimming removed 3 bases from V and 6 bases from J, with 11 bases in between. This CDR3 contains 14 residues. In germline, CDR1 is SGHTA, CDR2 FQGNSA. The DNA of the CDR3 is TGTGCCAGCAGCTTTCGGAACCCGCCCGGGGAGCTGTTTTTT. This sequence encodes CASSFRNPPGELFF.

This clone was seen once. The chain uses TRBV9 and TRBJ1-3; weak D call: TRBD1 (6 bases). This CDR3 is built from 16 residues. Germline V gene lookup returns CDR1 SGDLS and CDR2 YYNGEE. Trimming shortened V by 2 bases and J by 2 bases, and 14 bases separated the two germline ends. The chain's CDR3 is CASSVRGASPGNTIYF. The CDR3 DNA sequence: TGTGCCAGCAGCGTGCGGGGGGCGTCGCCTGGAAACACCATATATTTT.

The chain has TRBV28 and TRBJ2-2; D ambiguous. This CDR3 is 14 amino acids long. CDR1 and CDR2 (germline): MDHEN, SYDVKM. The CDR3 DNA reads as TGTAAAGTAGTGTCACGCGGTCCCACCGGGGAGCTGTTTTTT. Its translation is CKVVSRGPTGELFF.

V and J are TRBV5-4 and TRBJ2-7; D uncertain. Trimming shortened V by 1 base and J by 1 base, and 9 bases separated the two germline ends. Per the germline V gene, CDR1 is SGHNT and CDR2 is YYREEE (reference sequence). This CDR3 comprises 14 residues. The CDR3 DNA follows: TGTGCCAGCAGCTTGCGCGTCAGATCCTACGAGCAGTACTTC. It encodes CASSLRVRSYEQYF.

The chain has TRBV5-1 and TRBJ2-5, with D unresolved. V dropped 7 bases and J dropped 5 bases, with 21 bases sitting between them. This CDR3 region has 15 residues. Germline V lookup: CDR1 SGHRS, CDR2 YFSETQ. The DNA for the CDR3 is TGCGCCAGCTCCGTCGTCCCGAAAAGTATTGAGACCCAGTACTTC. Protein sequence: CASSVVPKSIETQYF.

Concerning this clone: The sample holds other DNA sequences that translate to the same CDR3. The genes are TRBV2 and TRBJ2-7; the D gene is possibly TRBD2 (6 bases). This CDR3 has 12 residues. The germline V and J ends were trimmed by 6 bases and 3 bases, with 9 bases remaining between them. Germline V CDR1 and CDR2: SNHLY, FYNNEI. The CDR3 DNA is TGTGCCAGCAGGCAGGGAGGCTACGAGCAGTACTTC. Encoded protein: CASRQGGYEQYF.

The chain carries TRBV27 and TRBJ2-2; TRBD2 aligns across 12 bases. Germline lookup yields CDR1 MNHEY and CDR2 SMNVEV (reference sequence). V dropped 8 bases and J dropped 0; count of bases not matched to a gene: 7. This CDR3 spans 17 amino acids. Here the CDR3 reads CASARLAGAPNTGELFF. CDR3 coding DNA: TGTGCCAGCGCTCGACTAGCGGGAGCCCCGAACACCGGGGAGCTGTTTTTT.

The CDR3 coding sequence is TGTGCCAGCAGCCAAGGCTACGGTACGCAGTATTTT. Its translation is CASSQGYGTQYF. The chain carries TRBV14 and TRBJ2-3, with D uncertain. The CDR3 covers 12 residues. V lost 1 base and J lost 8, with 7 bases in between. From germline, CDR1 is SGHDN and CDR2 FVKESK. Combining the CDR3 with reference TRBV14 and TRBJ2-3 gives the whole variable domain EAGVTQFPSHSVIEKGQTVTLRCDPISGHDNLYWYRRVMGKEIKFLLHFVKESKQDESGMPNNRFLAERTGGTYSTLKVQPAELEDSGVYFCASSQGYGTQYFGPGTRLTVL.

V gene TRBV28 combines with J gene TRBJ2-7; 8 bases are a match to TRBD1. Germline V lookup: CDR1 MDHEN, CDR2 SYDVKM. CDR3 length equals 13 residues. V was pared by 10 bases and J by 4 bases, with 9 bases of the junction left unmatched. The CDR3 region is CATLDRARYEQYF. In DNA, the CDR3 is TGTGCCACCCTGGACAGGGCGCGATACGAGCAGTACTTC.

V gene TRBV5-1 combines with J gene TRBJ2-5; TRBD1 matches at 10 bases. The CDR3 is 13 residues long. With 2 bases clipped from V and 14 bases from J, the junction kept 9 bases outside the gene matches. Germline V gene data show CDR1 as SGHRS and CDR2 as YFSETQ. The CDR3 DNA follows: TGCGCCAGCAGCTTTACCCGGGGGACAGGGGATTACTTC. Residues: CASSFTRGTGDYF.

The chain joins TRBV7-6 to TRBJ1-2; D call uncertain. Trimming left V 5 bases short and J 1 base short, with 11 bases between. Per the germline V gene, CDR1 is SGHVS and CDR2 is FNYEAQ. The CDR3 consists of 14 residues. In nucleotides, the CDR3 is TGTGCCAGCAGCCAACTTACAGTTAACTATGGCTACACCTTC. Its protein product is CASSQLTVNYGYTF.

V and J are TRBV30 and TRBJ1-1; D is undetermined. CDR3 size: 12 residues. Germline V gene sequence: CDR1 GTSNPN, CDR2 SVGIG (reference sequence). V shed 3 bases and J shed 0 bases, with 5 bases lying between them. The DNA for the CDR3 is TGTGCCTGGAGCAAAGTGAACACTGAAGCTTTCTTT. It encodes CAWSKVNTEAFF.

V gene TRBV18 combines with J gene TRBJ1-4; D remains unclear. This CDR3 spans 15 amino acids. With 6 bases removed from V and 0 bases from J, the gap between germline ends came to 11 bases. Germline V gives CDR1 KGHSH, CDR2 LQKENI. The CDR3 nucleotides read TGTGCCAGCTCGTCGAGAGGGCCAACTAATGAAAAACTGTTTTTT. Protein sequence: CASSSRGPTNEKLFF.

This clone appeared once. V gene TRBV9 combines with J gene TRBJ2-7, with 8 bases aligning to TRBD2. Germline V CDR1 and CDR2: SGDLS, YYNGEE. With V trimmed by 3 bases and J by 5 bases, 10 bases remained unmatched. The CDR3 contains 15 residues. The CDR3 bases are TGTGCCAGCAGCGCCGCGGGGGGAGGGCCCAACGAGCAGTACTTC. Protein product: CASSAAGGGPNEQYF.

This clone is a singleton in its sample. The chain has TRBV27 and TRBJ1-5; 7 nucleotides match TRBD1. V shed 6 bases, J shed 1 base, and the junction held 12 bases outside the gene matches. Germline V lookup: CDR1 MNHEY, CDR2 SMNVEV (reference sequence). This CDR3 is 17 amino acids long. The CDR3: CASSRRRDSQSNQPQHF. The CDR3 DNA sequence: TGTGCCAGCAGCCGAAGGCGGGACAGCCAGAGCAATCAGCCCCAGCATTTT.

V is TRBV2 and J is TRBJ2-5; the D call may be TRBD1 or TRBD2 (5 bases each). The germline gives CDR1 SNHLY, CDR2 FYNNEI. The CDR3 has 13 residues. V lost 5 bases, J lost 1 base, and 8 bases lay in between. This CDR3 reads CASSTGRQETQYF. The CDR3 DNA is TGTGCCAGCAGTACGGGACGCCAAGAGACCCAGTACTTC.

A remark on this clone: This CDR3 is also generated by other DNA sequences in the sample. The rearrangement joins TRBV5-1 to TRBJ2-1; D is possibly TRBD1 (5 bases). V was cut by 0 bases and J by 0 bases, with 10 bases left in between. Looked up from germline, CDR1 is SGHRS and CDR2 is YFSETQ. This CDR3 spans 16 amino acids. CDR3 bases: TGCGCCAGCAGCTTGGGGGGCTTGAGCTCCTACAATGAGCAGTTCTTC. It translates to CASSLGGLSSYNEQFF.

J is TRBJ1-1 and V is TRBV19, with TRBD1 identical over 7 bases. The CDR3 totals 15 residues. Germline V gene data show CDR1 as LNHDA and CDR2 as SQIVND (reference sequence). Unmatched junction bases numbered 6, after V lost 4 bases and J lost 1 base. The CDR3: CASSTEGQSNTEAFF. The CDR3 DNA sequence: TGTGCCAGTAGTACCGAGGGACAGTCGAACACTGAAGCTTTCTTT.

V and J are TRBV6-5 and TRBJ2-5; TRBD1 matches at 11 bases. V gave up 6 bases and J gave up 4 bases; unmatched junction bases: 10. The CDR3 is made up of 16 amino acids. Per the germline V gene, CDR1 is MNHEY and CDR2 is SVGAGI. CDR3 region: CASRYRTGGAGETQYF. CDR3 in DNA: TGTGCCAGCAGATACCGGACAGGGGGCGCGGGAGAGACCCAGTACTTC.

The chain carries TRBV19 and TRBJ1-1, with 7 positions matching TRBD1. Germline CDR1 reads LNHDA; CDR2 reads SQIVND (reference sequence). CDR3 length: 15 residues. V was pared by 3 bases and J by 2 bases, with 6 bases of the junction left unmatched. The DNA for the CDR3 is TGTGCCAGTAGTATCGGGACAGAGCGAAACACTGAAGCTTTCTTT. Translated: CASSIGTERNTEAFF.

The chain is built from TRBV7-2 and TRBJ2-1, with no clear D. The V end was cut by 5 bases, the J end by 0 bases, with 11 bases between. The CDR3 runs to 15 residues. Germline-derived CDR1 and CDR2 are SGHTA and FQGNSA. CDR3 region: CASSRGPSSYNEQFF. The DNA for the CDR3 is TGTGCCAGCAGCCGAGGACCTTCCTCCTACAATGAGCAGTTCTTC.

Notes on this clone: This sample also contains other DNA sequences that code for the same CDR3. The chain is built from TRBV20-1 and TRBJ2-1; D is ambiguous. Trimming removed 3 bases at V and 9 bases at J, with 6 bases between. Germline V gives CDR1 DFQATT, CDR2 SNEGSKA (reference sequence). The CDR3 spans 10 residues. The chain's CDR3 is CSASGSEQFF. CDR3 DNA: TGCAGTGCTAGTGGTAGTGAGCAGTTCTTC.

The chain combines TRBV7-2 with TRBJ2-3, with D maybe TRBD2 (6 bases). V lost 1 base, J lost 9 bases, and 11 bases lay in between. The CDR3 contains 13 residues. Germline V gives CDR1 SGHTA, CDR2 FQGNSA. The CDR3 nucleotides are TGTGCCAGCAGCTTAGTGGTCGCGGGAACGCAGTATTTT. Translated, it gives CASSLVVAGTQYF.

Points on this clone: The same CDR3 can be traced to other DNA sequences in this sample. V gene TRBV6-5 combines with J gene TRBJ1-2; D not certain. Trimming pared 5 bases from V and 4 bases from J, leaving 5 bases between. This CDR3 region has 11 residues. Germline CDR1 reads MNHEY; CDR2 reads SVGAGI. The CDR3 DNA reads as TGTGCCAGCAGTCCAGGCTATGGCTACACCTTC. Translated, it gives CASSPGYGYTF.